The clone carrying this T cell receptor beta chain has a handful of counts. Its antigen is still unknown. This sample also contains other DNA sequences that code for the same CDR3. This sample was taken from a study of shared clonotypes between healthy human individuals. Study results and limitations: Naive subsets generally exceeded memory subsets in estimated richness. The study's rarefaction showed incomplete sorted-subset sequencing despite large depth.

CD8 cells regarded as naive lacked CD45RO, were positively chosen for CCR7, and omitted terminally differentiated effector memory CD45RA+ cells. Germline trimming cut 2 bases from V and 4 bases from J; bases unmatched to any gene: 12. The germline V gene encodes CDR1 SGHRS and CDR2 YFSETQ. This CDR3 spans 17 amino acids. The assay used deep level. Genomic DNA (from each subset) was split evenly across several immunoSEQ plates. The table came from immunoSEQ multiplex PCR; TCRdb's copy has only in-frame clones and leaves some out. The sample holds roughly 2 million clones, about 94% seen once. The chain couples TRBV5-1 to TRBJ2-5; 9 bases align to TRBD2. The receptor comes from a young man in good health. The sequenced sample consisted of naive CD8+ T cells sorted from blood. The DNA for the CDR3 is TGCGCCAGCAGCTTATTCGGCGGGGGGGCCGGTATAGAGACCCAGTACTTC. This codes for CASSLFGGGAGIETQYF.